The 9 T cell receptor beta chains given below trace back to one sample, sequenced in a study of breast tumors, draining lymph nodes, adjacent tissues. One entry per CDR3 protein results from TCRdb running MiXCR on the multiplex PCR reads. The table has about 170,000 distinct CDR3 sequences, roughly a third seen once. Breast cancer patients provided tissue from their axillary draining lymph nodes. The sample consisted of axillary lymph node tissue. These receptors were collected from a female donor with breast cancer. Some clones in this sample may be carry-over from other donors' samples.

This clonotype was counted many times. The rearrangement uses TRBV20-1 and TRBJ2-1, with TRBD1 matching over 8 bases. The V and J ends lost 0 bases and 14 bases, in that order; junction bases with no gene match: 12. Germline CDR1 DFQATT, CDR2 SNEGSKA (reference sequence). This CDR3 has 14 amino acids. The CDR3: CSARDLGTGPGEFF. CDR3 in DNA: TGCAGTGCTAGAGATCTTGGGACAGGCCCTGGGGAGTTCTTC.

The chain uses TRBV15 and TRBJ2-5, with D possibly matching TRBD1 (6 bases). CDR3 length: 17 amino acids. Trimming shortened V by 1 base and J by 2 bases, and 17 bases separated the two germline ends. CDR1 is LNHNV and CDR2 is YYDKDF in the germline V gene (reference sequence). The CDR3 reads CATSRARRGGLQETQYF. The CDR3 DNA is TGTGCCACCAGCAGAGCCAGAAGAGGGGGATTACAAGAGACCCAGTACTTC.

This clonotype was counted at least ten times. The chain uses TRBV20-1 and TRBJ2-7, with 10 positions matching TRBD2. The J segment lost 0 bases and the V segment lost 6 bases, leaving 17 bases of the junction unmatched. CDR3 size: 18 residues. The germline gives CDR1 DFQATT, CDR2 SNEGSKA (reference sequence). CDR3 region: CSARGGLAGGSSSYEQYF. Written as DNA, the CDR3 is TGCAGTGCCCGCGGAGGATTAGCGGGGGGCTCGAGCTCCTACGAGCAGTACTTC.

The chain carries TRBV7-9 and TRBJ2-5; no clear D. With 5 bases removed from V and 1 base from J, the gap between germline ends came to 5 bases. Germline CDR1 reads SEHNR; CDR2 reads FQNEAQ (reference sequence). The CDR3 runs to 12 residues. The CDR3 loop is CASSQAQETQYF. DNA of the CDR3: TGTGCCAGCAGCCAAGCCCAAGAGACCCAGTACTTC.

This clonotype was detected a few times. A much bigger clone sits one base away, suggesting this may be a read error. The V gene is TRBV6-2 or TRBV6-3, the J gene TRBJ2-3; D not resolved. This CDR3 region has 13 residues. Germline CDR1 and CDR2: MNHEY and SVGEGT. Trimming removed 5 bases from V and 6 bases from J, with 12 bases in between. CDR3 nucleotide sequence: TGTGCCAGCAGTCACAGACACGTGGATACGCAGTATTTT. This translates into CASSHRHVDTQYF.

This clonotype was recorded at least ten times. The genes are TRBV5-1 and TRBJ2-2; 14 nucleotides match TRBD2. The length of the CDR3 is 17 residues. Losses at the gene ends were 3 bases for V and 4 bases for J; bases not matched to a gene: 5. The germline gives CDR1 SGHRS, CDR2 YFSETQ. The CDR3 is CASSSGLAGGRTGELFF. The CDR3 DNA reads TGCGCCAGCAGCTCCGGACTAGCGGGAGGTCGCACCGGGGAGCTGTTTTTT.

Details on this clonotype: A much bigger clone sits one base away, suggesting this may be a read error. CDR3 sequence reads: CAGSPDTDTQYF. In nucleotides, the CDR3 is TGTGCCGGCAGCCCGGATACAGATACGCAGTATTTT. The chain links TRBV3-1 to TRBJ2-3; no clear D gene. Germline V gene data show CDR1 as LGHDT and CDR2 as YNNKEL (reference sequence). The CDR3 covers 12 residues.

Ten or more counts support this clonotype. The chain uses TRBV7-2 and TRBJ2-3; tentatively, D is TRBD1 or TRBD2 (5 bases each). The CDR3 consists of 17 residues. From germline, CDR1 is SGHTA and CDR2 FQGNSA. The V gene lost 1 base and the J gene lost 1 base, with 15 bases spanning the gap. In DNA form, the CDR3 reads TGTGCCAGCAGCTTAGGAGGGAATTTGGGGGGCACAGATACGCAGTATTTT. Translating it yields CASSLGGNLGGTDTQYF.

This clonotype was counted ten times or more. V gene TRBV2 combines with J gene TRBJ2-5; the D is unclear. V was trimmed by 8 bases and J by 4 bases, leaving 8 bases between them. Germline CDR1 SNHLY, CDR2 FYNNEI. This CDR3 is 11 amino acids long. The CDR3 region is CASDRRETQYF. CDR3 DNA sequence: TGTGCCAGCGATAGACGAGAGACCCAGTACTTC.